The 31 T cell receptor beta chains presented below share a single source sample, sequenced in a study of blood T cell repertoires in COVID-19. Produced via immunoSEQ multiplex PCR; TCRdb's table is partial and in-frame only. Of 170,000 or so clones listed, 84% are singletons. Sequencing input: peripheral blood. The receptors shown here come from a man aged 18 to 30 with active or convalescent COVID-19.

CDR3 sequence: CASSGRGSTDTQYF. CDR3 nucleotide sequence: TGTGCCAGCAGTGGAAGGGGATCCACAGATACGCAGTATTTT. The V gene is TRBV6-6, the J gene TRBJ2-3; D is possibly TRBD1 (5 bases). Trimming removed 5 bases from V and 2 bases from J, with 11 bases in between. The length of the CDR3 is 14 residues. The germline gives CDR1 MNHNY, CDR2 SVGAGI (reference sequence).

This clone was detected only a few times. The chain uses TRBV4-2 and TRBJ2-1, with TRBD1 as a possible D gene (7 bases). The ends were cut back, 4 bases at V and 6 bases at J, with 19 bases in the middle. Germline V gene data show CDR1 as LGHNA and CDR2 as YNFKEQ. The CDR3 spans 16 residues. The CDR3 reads CASSLSGGILSNEQFF. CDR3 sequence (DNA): TGTGCCAGCAGCCTCTCAGGGGGGATTCTCAGCAATGAGCAGTTCTTC.

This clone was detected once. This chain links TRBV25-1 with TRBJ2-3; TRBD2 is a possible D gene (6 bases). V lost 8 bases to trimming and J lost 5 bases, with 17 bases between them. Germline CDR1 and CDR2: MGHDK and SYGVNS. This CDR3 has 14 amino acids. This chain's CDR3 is CASGSSGVRDTQYF. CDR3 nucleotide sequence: TGTGCCAGCGGATCTTCGGGGGTCAGAGATACGCAGTATTTT.

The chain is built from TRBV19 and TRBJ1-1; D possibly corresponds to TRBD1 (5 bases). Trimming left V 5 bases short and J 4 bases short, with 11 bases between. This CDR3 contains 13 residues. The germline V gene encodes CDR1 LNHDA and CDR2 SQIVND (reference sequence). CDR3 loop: CASSAGGGTEAFF. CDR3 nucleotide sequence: TGTGCCAGTAGTGCGGGCGGGGGCACTGAAGCTTTCTTT. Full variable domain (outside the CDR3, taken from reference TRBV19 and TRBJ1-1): DGGITQSPKYLFRKEGQNVTLSCEQNLNHDAMYWYRQDPGQGLRLIYYSQIVNDFQKGDIAEGYSVSREKKESFPLTVTSAQKNPTAFYLCASSAGGGTEAFFGQGTRLTVV.

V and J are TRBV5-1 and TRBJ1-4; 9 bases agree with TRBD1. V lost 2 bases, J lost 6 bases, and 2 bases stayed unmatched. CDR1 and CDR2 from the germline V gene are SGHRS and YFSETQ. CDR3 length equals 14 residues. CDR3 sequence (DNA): TGCGCCAGCAGCTTACAGGGGGCCGATGAAAAACTGTTTTTT. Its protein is CASSLQGADEKLFF. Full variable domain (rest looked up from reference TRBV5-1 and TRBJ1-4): KAGVTQTPRYLIKTRGQQVTLSCSPISGHRSVSWYQQTPGQGLQFLFEYFSETQRNKGNFPGRFSGRQFSNSRSEMNVSTLELGDSALYLCASSLQGADEKLFFGSGTQLSVL.

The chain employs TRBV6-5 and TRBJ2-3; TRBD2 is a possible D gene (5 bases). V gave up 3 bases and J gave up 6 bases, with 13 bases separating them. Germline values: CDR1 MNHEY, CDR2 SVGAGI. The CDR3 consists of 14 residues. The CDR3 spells CASSYYDQRDTQYF. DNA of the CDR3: TGTGCCAGCAGTTATTACGACCAGCGGGATACGCAGTATTTT.

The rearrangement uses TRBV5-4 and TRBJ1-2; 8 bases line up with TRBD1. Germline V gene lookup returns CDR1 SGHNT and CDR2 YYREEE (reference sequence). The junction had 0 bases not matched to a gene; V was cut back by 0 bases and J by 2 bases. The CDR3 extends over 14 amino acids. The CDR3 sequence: CASSLGQGNYGYTF. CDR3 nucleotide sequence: TGTGCCAGCAGCTTGGGACAGGGGAACTATGGCTACACCTTC.

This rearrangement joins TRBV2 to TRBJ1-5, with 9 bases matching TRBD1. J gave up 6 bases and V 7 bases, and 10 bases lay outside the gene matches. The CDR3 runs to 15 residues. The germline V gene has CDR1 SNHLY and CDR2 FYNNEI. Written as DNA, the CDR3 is TGTGCCAGCACCAAAGACAGGGGGGGAGGTCAGCCCCAGCATTTT. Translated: CASTKDRGGGQPQHF.

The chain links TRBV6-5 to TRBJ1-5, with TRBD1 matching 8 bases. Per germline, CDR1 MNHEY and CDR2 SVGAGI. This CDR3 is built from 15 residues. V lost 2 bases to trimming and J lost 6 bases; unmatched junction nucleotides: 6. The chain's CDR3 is CASSYGQGARQPQHF. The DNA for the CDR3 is TGTGCCAGCAGTTACGGTCAGGGGGCACGTCAGCCCCAGCATTTT.

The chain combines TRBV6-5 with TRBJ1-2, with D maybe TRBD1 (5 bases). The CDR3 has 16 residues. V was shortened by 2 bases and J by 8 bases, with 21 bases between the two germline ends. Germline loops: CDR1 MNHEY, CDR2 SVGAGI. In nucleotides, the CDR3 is TGTGCCAGCAGTTACAGTGTGGTGGGTCAGGGCGGCGGCTACACCTTC. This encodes CASSYSVVGQGGGYTF.

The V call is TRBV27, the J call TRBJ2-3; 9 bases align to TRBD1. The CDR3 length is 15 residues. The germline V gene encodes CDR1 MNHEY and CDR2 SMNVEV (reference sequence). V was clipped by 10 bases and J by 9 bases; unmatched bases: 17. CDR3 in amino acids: CATMVGQGWLATQYF. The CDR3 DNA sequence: TGTGCCACCATGGTGGGACAGGGATGGTTGGCGACGCAGTATTTT.

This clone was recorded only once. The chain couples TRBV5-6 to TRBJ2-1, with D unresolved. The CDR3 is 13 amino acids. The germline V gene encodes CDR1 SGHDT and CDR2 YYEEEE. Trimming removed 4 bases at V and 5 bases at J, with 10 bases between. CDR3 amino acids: CASSTYQDNEQFF. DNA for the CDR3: TGTGCCAGCAGCACCTATCAGGACAATGAGCAGTTCTTC.

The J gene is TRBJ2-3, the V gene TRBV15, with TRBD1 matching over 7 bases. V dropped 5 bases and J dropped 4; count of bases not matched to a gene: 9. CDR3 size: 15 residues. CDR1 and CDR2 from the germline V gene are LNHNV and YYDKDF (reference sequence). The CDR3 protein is CATSGVTGNPDTQYF. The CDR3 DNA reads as TGTGCCACCAGCGGGGTGACAGGGAACCCAGATACGCAGTATTTT.

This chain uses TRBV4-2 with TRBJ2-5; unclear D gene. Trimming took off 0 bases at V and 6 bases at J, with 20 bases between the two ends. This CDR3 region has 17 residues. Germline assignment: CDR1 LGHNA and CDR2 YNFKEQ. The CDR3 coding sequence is TGTGCCAGCAGCCAAGATCGATTGCAGGTCAGTTGGAAGACCCAGTACTTC. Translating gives CASSQDRLQVSWKTQYF.

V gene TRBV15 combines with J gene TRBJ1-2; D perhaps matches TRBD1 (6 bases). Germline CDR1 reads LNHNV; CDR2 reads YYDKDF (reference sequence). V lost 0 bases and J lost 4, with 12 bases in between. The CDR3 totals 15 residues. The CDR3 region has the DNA TGTGCCACCAGCAGAGATTATGGGACATCCTATGGCTACACCTTC. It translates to CATSRDYGTSYGYTF.

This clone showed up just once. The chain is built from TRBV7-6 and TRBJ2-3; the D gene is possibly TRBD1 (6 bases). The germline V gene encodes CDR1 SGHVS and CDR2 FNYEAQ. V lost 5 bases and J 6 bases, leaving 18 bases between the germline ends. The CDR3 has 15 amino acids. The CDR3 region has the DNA TGTGCCAGCAGCGTACAACAGGGATCCCCGGATACGCAGTATTTT. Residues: CASSVQQGSPDTQYF.

CDR3 sequence (DNA): TGTGCCAGTAGCCCCGACAACCGATTTAACACTGAAGCTTTCTTT. It yields the protein CASSPDNRFNTEAFF. This chain links TRBV19 with TRBJ1-1; D unresolved. From germline, CDR1 is LNHDA and CDR2 SQIVND (reference sequence). CDR3 length: 15 residues. The V and J ends lost 6 bases and 2 bases respectively, with 16 bases between them.

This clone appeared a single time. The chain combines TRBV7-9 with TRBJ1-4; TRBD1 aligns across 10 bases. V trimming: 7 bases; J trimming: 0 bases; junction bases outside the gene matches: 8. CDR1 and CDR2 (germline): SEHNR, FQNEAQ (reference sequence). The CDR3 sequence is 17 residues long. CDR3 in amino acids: CASTTGTGVSTNEKLFF. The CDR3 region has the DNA TGTGCCAGCACCACCGGGACAGGGGTGTCAACTAATGAAAAACTGTTTTTT.

The CDR3 region is CASSTTRSGGRFLDSNQPQHF. DNA for the CDR3: TGTGCCAGCAGCACCACTCGGAGCGGGGGACGATTTCTGGATAGCAATCAGCCCCAGCATTTT. The chain is built from TRBV21-1 and TRBJ1-5. TRBV21-1 is tagged as a pseudogene. This CDR3 contains 21 residues.

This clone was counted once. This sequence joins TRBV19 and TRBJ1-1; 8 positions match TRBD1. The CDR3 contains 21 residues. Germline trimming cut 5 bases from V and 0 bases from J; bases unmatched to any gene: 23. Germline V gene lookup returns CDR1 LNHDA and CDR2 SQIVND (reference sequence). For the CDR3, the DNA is TGTGCCAGTAGTCCAAGGAACAGGGGGTTAGGCCCTGGGGGCATGAACACTGAAGCTTTCTTT. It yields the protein CASSPRNRGLGPGGMNTEAFF.

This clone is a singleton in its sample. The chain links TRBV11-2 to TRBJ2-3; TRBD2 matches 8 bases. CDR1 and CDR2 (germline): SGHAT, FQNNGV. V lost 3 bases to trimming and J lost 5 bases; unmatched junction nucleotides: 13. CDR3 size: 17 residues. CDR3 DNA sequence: TGTGCCAGCAGCTTTTCTCCCGGGATCGGGAGGGTAGATACGCAGTATTTT. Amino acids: CASSFSPGIGRVDTQYF. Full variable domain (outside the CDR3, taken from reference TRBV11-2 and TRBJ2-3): EAGVAQSPRYKIIEKRQSVAFWCNPISGHATLYWYQQILGQGPKLLIQFQNNGVVDDSQLPKDRFSAERLKGVDSTLKIQPAKLEDSAVYLCASSFSPGIGRVDTQYFGPGTRLTVL.

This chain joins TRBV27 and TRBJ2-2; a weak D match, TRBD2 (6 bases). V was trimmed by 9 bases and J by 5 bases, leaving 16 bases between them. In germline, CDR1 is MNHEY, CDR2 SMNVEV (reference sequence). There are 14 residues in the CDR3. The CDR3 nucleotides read TGTGCCAGTGGGAGGCAGGGAACAACCGGGGAGCTGTTTTTT. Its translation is CASGRQGTTGELFF.

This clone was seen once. The CDR3 is CASSPAVTQYF. DNA of the CDR3: TGTGCCAGCAGCCCAGCGGTTACGCAGTATTTT. The chain uses TRBV11-2 and TRBJ2-3, with D possibly matching TRBD2 (5 bases). Trimming left V 5 bases short and J 8 bases short, with 8 bases between. Per the germline V gene, CDR1 is SGHAT and CDR2 is FQNNGV. This CDR3 spans 11 amino acids.

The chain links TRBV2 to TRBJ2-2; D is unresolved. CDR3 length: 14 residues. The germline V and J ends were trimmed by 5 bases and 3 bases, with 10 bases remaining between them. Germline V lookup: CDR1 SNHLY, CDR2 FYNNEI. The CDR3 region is CASSRRGDTGELFF. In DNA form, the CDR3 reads TGTGCCAGCAGTCGACGAGGAGACACCGGGGAGCTGTTTTTT.

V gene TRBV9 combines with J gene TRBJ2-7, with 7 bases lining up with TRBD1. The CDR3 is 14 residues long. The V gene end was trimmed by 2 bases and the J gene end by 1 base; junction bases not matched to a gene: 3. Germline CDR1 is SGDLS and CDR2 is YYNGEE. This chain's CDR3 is CASSVRDSSYEQYF. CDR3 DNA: TGTGCCAGCAGCGTCCGGGACAGTTCCTACGAGCAGTACTTC.

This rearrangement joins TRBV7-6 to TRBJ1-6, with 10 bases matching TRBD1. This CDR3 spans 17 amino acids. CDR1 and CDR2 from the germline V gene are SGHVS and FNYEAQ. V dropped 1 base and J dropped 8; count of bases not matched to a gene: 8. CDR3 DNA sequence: TGTGCCAGCAGCTTAGAACAACCGGGACAGGGGTATTCACCCCTCCACTTT. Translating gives CASSLEQPGQGYSPLHF. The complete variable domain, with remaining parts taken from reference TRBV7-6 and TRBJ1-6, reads GAGVSQSPRYKVTKRGQDVALRCDPISGHVSLYWYRQALGQGPEFLTYFNYEAQQDKSGLPNDRFSAERPEGSISTLTIQRTEQRDSAMYRCASSLEQPGQGYSPLHFGNGTRLTVT.

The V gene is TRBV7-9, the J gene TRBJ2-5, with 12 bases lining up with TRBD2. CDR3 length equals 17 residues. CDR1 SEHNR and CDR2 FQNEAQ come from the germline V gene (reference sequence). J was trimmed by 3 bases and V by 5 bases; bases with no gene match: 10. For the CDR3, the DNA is TGTGCCAGCAGCCTACGGACTAGCGGGATTTCGAAAGAGACCCAGTACTTC. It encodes CASSLRTSGISKETQYF. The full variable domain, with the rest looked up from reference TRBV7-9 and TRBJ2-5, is DTGVSQNPRHKITKRGQNVTFRCDPISEHNRLYWYRQTLGQGPEFLTYFQNEAQLEKSRLLSDRFSAERPKGSFSTLEIQRTEQGDSAMYLCASSLRTSGISKETQYFGPGTRLLVL.

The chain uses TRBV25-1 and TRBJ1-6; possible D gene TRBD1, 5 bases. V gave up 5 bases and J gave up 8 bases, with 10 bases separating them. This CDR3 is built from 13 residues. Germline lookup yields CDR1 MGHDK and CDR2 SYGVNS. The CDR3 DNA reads TGTGCCAGCAGTCGCAGGGAGGATTCACCCCTCCACTTT. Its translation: CASSRREDSPLHF.

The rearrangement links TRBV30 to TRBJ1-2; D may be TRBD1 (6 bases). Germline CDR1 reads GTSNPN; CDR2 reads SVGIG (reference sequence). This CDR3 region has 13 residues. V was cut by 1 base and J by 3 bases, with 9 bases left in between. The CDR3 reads CAWSAGADYGYTF. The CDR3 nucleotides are TGTGCCTGGAGTGCAGGGGCTGACTATGGCTACACCTTC.

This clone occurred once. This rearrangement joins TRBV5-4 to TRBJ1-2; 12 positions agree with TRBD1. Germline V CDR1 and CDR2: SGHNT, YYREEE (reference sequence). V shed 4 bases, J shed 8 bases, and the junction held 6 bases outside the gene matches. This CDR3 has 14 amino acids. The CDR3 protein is CASSVGQGARGYTF. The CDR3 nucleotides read TGTGCCAGCAGCGTGGGACAGGGGGCGAGGGGCTACACCTTC.

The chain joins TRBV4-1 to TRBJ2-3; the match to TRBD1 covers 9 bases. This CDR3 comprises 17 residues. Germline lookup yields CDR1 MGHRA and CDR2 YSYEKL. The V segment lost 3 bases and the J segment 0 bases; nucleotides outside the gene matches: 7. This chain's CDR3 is CASSHRPGQGSTDTQYF. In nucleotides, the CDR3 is TGCGCCAGCAGCCACCGCCCGGGACAGGGAAGCACAGATACGCAGTATTTT.